This T cell receptor beta chain was sequenced during a study of T-cell reconstitution after alpha-beta-depleted transplantation in children. This clonotype has at least ten counts. With V trimmed by 4 bases and J by 1 base, 11 bases remained unmatched. This CDR3 has 17 residues. Germline CDR1 and CDR2: LNHNV and YYDKDF (reference sequence). Preparing the TCRbeta library involved the use of unique molecular identifiers. TCRdb ran MiXCR on the PCR reads and lists one entry per CDR3 protein. The sample has 200,000 to 250,000 distinct CDR3 sequences; about 9.6% are singletons. This rearrangement joins TRBV15 to TRBJ1-1, with TRBD1 identical over 8 bases. This TCR was recovered from a human donor who donated a stem cell graft to a child with SCID. The source was PBMCs from the stem cell graft donor, collected from the stem cell graft. This CDR3 reads CATSIRGTGGRNTEAFF. The CDR3 coding sequence is TGTGCCACCAGCATAAGAGGGACAGGAGGTAGGAACACTGAAGCTTTCTTT.